These 8 T cell receptor beta chains share one sample of origin, sequenced in a study of T cells in Graves' hyperthyroidism and ophthalmopathy. Amplification yielded TCR beta CDR3 regions, with RNA transcripts as the source. During a first-round RT-PCR of the TCR CDR3, the HTBI primer set was used. Via MiXCR, TCRdb re-called the multiplex PCR reads, giving one row per CDR3 protein. The table lists hundreds of thousands of distinct CDR3 sequences, approximately 14% of them singletons, with roughly 33% in the top ten. The specimen sequenced was blood. These receptors were collected from a woman between 35 and 50 years old with Graves' ophthalmopathy.

Ten or more counts support this clonotype. V gene TRBV2 combines with J gene TRBJ2-3; D gene unclear. Trimming removed 7 bases at V and 3 bases at J, with 14 bases between. Germline V gene data show CDR1 as SNHLY and CDR2 as FYNNEI. This CDR3 spans 14 amino acids. The CDR3 here is CASKEALPTDTQYF. The CDR3 DNA reads as TGTGCCAGCAAAGAGGCCTTACCAACAGATACGCAGTATTTT.

The table lists this clonotype with many counts. The chain couples TRBV27 to TRBJ2-1, with TRBD1 as a possible D gene (8 bases). This CDR3 region has 15 residues. CDR1 is MNHEY, CDR2 SMNVEV, per germline (reference sequence). Trimming stripped 2 bases from V and 9 bases from J, with 17 bases between. In DNA, the CDR3 is TGTGCCAGCAGTTTAGGACAGGGAGGGGGTGTTGAGCAGTTCTTC. Amino acids: CASSLGQGGGVEQFF.

This clonotype was counted ten times or more. The V call is TRBV30, the J call TRBJ1-1; 7 bases match TRBD1. CDR1 and CDR2 from the germline V gene are GTSNPN and SVGIG (reference sequence). The CDR3 covers 12 residues. V lost 2 bases to trimming and J lost 8 bases; unmatched junction nucleotides: 5. CDR3 in DNA: TGTGCCTGGAGTCACTCGACAGGGGAAGCTTTCTTT. Its protein product is CAWSHSTGEAFF.

This clonotype appeared many times. The chain links TRBV27 to TRBJ1-2, with D uncertain. There are 13 residues in the CDR3. Germline values: CDR1 MNHEY, CDR2 SMNVEV (reference sequence). The ends were cut back, 3 bases at V and 1 base at J, with 6 bases in the middle. This chain's CDR3 is CASSFVSNYGYTF. The CDR3 nucleotides read TGTGCCAGCAGTTTTGTCAGTAACTATGGCTACACCTTC.

This clonotype came up many times. This sequence joins TRBV28 and TRBJ2-7; possibly TRBD2 for D (6 bases). The V end lost 2 bases, the J end lost 5 bases, and 13 bases lay between the germline ends. CDR3 length equals 14 residues. CDR1 is MDHEN, CDR2 SYDVKM, per germline. DNA for the CDR3: TGTGCCAGCAGTTTAACGGGAGTCCCGGACGAGCAGTACTTC. As protein: CASSLTGVPDEQYF.

The gene calls are TRBV2 and TRBJ2-1, with 9 bases lining up with TRBD2. Germline V CDR1 and CDR2: SNHLY, FYNNEI. J gave up 5 bases and V 1 base, and 3 bases lay outside the gene matches. The CDR3 length is 15 residues. DNA for the CDR3: TGTGCCAGCAGTGAAGGGACTAGCGAGAACAATGAGCAGTTCTTC. It codes for CASSEGTSENNEQFF.

Points on this clonotype: A junction end diverges from the germline sequence, so it may reflect a read error. The gene calls are TRBV6-4 and TRBJ1-1, with a tentative D call TRBD1 (5 bases). CDR3 length equals 13 residues. Germline V gene lookup returns CDR1 MRHNA and CDR2 SNTAGT. In DNA, the CDR3 is TGTGCCAGCAGTGAGGACATGAACACTGAAGCTCTCTTT. Its translation is CASSEDMNTEALF.

This clonotype was seen more than once but under ten times. The V and J genes are TRBV14 and TRBJ2-2; 11 bases agree with TRBD2. V lost 3 bases and J lost 5; bases outside the gene matches: 8. The germline V gene has CDR1 SGHDN and CDR2 FVKESK. This CDR3 spans 17 amino acids. The CDR3, as DNA: TGTGCCAGCAGCCACCGTCTTCTAGCGGGAGGTACCGGGGAGCTGTTTTTT. It is translated as CASSHRLLAGGTGELFF. Variable domain in full (rest from reference TRBV14 and TRBJ2-2): EAGVTQFPSHSVIEKGQTVTLRCDPISGHDNLYWYRRVMGKEIKFLLHFVKESKQDESGMPNNRFLAERTGGTYSTLKVQPAELEDSGVYFCASSHRLLAGGTGELFFGEGSRLTVL.